A single sample gave rise to the 4 T cell receptor beta chains below, sequenced in a study of T cells in Graves' hyperthyroidism and ophthalmopathy. Authors of the study amplified TCR beta CDR3 regions from RNA transcripts. Primed by the HTBI set, a first-round RT-PCR was run on the TCR CDR3. TCRdb passed the multiplex PCR reads through MiXCR, listing each CDR3 protein once. Of roughly 740,000 distinct CDR3 sequences listed, roughly 15% are singletons. Sequencing was done on a sample of blood. The receptors were gathered from a man between 18 and 29 years old with Graves' hyperthyroidism.

This chain joins TRBV6-2 or TRBV6-3 and TRBJ2-7; perhaps D is TRBD1 or TRBD2 (5 bases each). Looked up from germline, CDR1 is MNHEY and CDR2 is SVGEGT. The V and J ends lost 2 bases and 1 base respectively, with 12 bases between them. The length of the CDR3 is 15 residues. The CDR3 spells CASSYRDGSSYEQYF. Written as DNA, the CDR3 is TGTGCCAGCAGTTACAGGGACGGATCGTCCTACGAGCAGTACTTC.

The gene calls are TRBV6-2 or TRBV6-3 and TRBJ2-3; TRBD2 aligns across 9 bases. The length of the CDR3 is 18 residues. Germline V gene lookup returns CDR1 MNHEY and CDR2 SVGEGT. With V trimmed by 6 bases and J by 2 bases, 15 bases remained unmatched. The CDR3 spells CASSKSLIAGELTDTQYF. CDR3 nucleotides: TGTGCCAGCAGCAAGTCCCTGATAGCGGGAGAACTCACAGATACGCAGTATTTT.

This clonotype was observed a handful of times. This chain joins TRBV2 and TRBJ2-7, with no clear D. Germline lookup yields CDR1 SNHLY and CDR2 FYNNEI. The CDR3 contains 15 residues. Trimming stripped 5 bases from V and 5 bases from J, with 19 bases between. The CDR3 DNA sequence: TGTGCCAGCAGTTTTCGGATCTTGGCCGGCAACGAGCAGTACTTC. Its protein is CASSFRILAGNEQYF. Full variable domain (outside the CDR3, taken from reference TRBV2 and TRBJ2-7): EPEVTQTPSHQVTQMGQEVILRCVPISNHLYFYWYRQILGQKVEFLVSFYNNEISEKSEIFDDQFSVERPDGSNFTLKIRSTKLEDSAMYFCASSFRILAGNEQYFGPGTRLTVT.

This clonotype came up many times. This rearrangement joins TRBV28 to TRBJ2-1; TRBD2 is a possible D gene (6 bases). Germline CDR1 MDHEN, CDR2 SYDVKM. Trimming removed 2 bases at V and 6 bases at J, with 17 bases between. The length of the CDR3 is 16 residues. Here the CDR3 DNA reads TGTGCCAGCAGTTTAATGGGGACTGGAACCGGCAATGAGCAGTTCTTC. Translating gives CASSLMGTGTGNEQFF.